One sample yielded the 11 T cell receptor beta chains listed below, sequenced in a study of blood T cells in healthy people across ages. A second PCR of 7 to 11 cycles used a sample-barcoded 5' primer and a J-beta primer mix. Using its own MiXCR run on the 5' RACE reads, TCRdb lists one record per CDR3 protein. The sample lists hundreds of thousands of distinct CDR3 sequences; around 25% were seen once. This same sample was also taken into another study, of T cells of mothers and their children.

Sequenced: blood. These receptors all stem from a boy aged 5 to 17 in good health.

This clonotype was detected only a few times. V and J are TRBV6-5 and TRBJ1-1; D remains unclear. Germline V gene sequence: CDR1 MNHEY, CDR2 SVGAGI. The CDR3 has 13 amino acids. The V end lost 6 bases, the J end lost 3 bases, and 11 bases lay between the germline ends. CDR3 bases: TGTGCCAGCAGCTCAACTGTGTACACTGAAGCTTTCTTT. Its protein product is CASSSTVYTEAFF.

This clonotype was seen a few times. DNA for the CDR3: TGCGCCAGCAGCTTGTGGGGACTAGCGGGGGGCTCGTATGAGCAGTTCTTC. It specifies CASSLWGLAGGSYEQFF. The chain has TRBV5-1 and TRBJ2-1, with TRBD2 matching 15 bases. V dropped 1 base and J dropped 8; count of bases not matched to a gene: 7. The CDR3 is 17 residues long. Germline V gives CDR1 SGHRS, CDR2 YFSETQ.

The sample holds a few counts of this clonotype. V usage is TRBV4-1 and J usage is TRBJ2-5, with D tentatively TRBD1 (6 bases). This CDR3 is 17 amino acids long. Germline assignment: CDR1 MGHRA and CDR2 YSYEKL. Between the trimmed V and J ends, which lost 2 bases and 4 bases, there was a span of 20 bases. In nucleotides, the CDR3 is TGCGCCAGCAGCCAAAGGGTCCCAGGGGTGGTTGGAGAGACCCAGTACTTC. It translates to CASSQRVPGVVGETQYF.

The V call is TRBV2, the J call TRBJ2-5; 7 bases are a match to TRBD2. Germline lookup yields CDR1 SNHLY and CDR2 FYNNEI. The CDR3 has 13 residues. V trimming: 6 bases; J trimming: 3 bases; junction bases outside the gene matches: 4. CDR3 region: CASRGGTKETQYF. The CDR3 DNA reads TGTGCCAGCAGGGGGGGGACTAAAGAGACCCAGTACTTC.

In this sample, this clonotype turned up a few times. This chain uses TRBV20-1 with TRBJ2-5; 9 nucleotides line up with TRBD1. Trimming cost V 5 bases and J 3 bases; bases outside gene matches: 7. The germline V gene has CDR1 DFQATT and CDR2 SNEGSKA (reference sequence). The CDR3 is 14 residues long. Written as DNA, the CDR3 is TGCAGTGCTGCCACAGGGGGCGTGGAAGAGACCCAGTACTTC. Encoded protein: CSAATGGVEETQYF.

This clonotype was seen only a few times. The chain recombines TRBV7-2 with TRBJ2-5, with 10 nucleotides matching TRBD1. Germline V lookup: CDR1 SGHTA, CDR2 FQGNSA. This CDR3 is built from 15 residues. The V and J ends lost 1 base and 5 bases, in that order; junction bases with no gene match: 4. The CDR3 loop is CASSLEPGQGETQYF. CDR3 DNA sequence: TGTGCCAGCAGCTTAGAACCGGGACAGGGGGAGACCCAGTACTTC.

This chain uses TRBV19 with TRBJ1-5; a possible D gene is TRBD1 (5 bases). This CDR3 spans 17 amino acids. From germline, CDR1 is LNHDA and CDR2 SQIVND (reference sequence). V was trimmed by 5 bases and J by 0 bases, leaving 17 bases between them. The CDR3 coding sequence is TGTGCCAGTAGTGGGTTTACAGGCGAGTATAGCAATCAGCCCCAGCATTTT. Translated, it gives CASSGFTGEYSNQPQHF.

The gene calls are TRBV11-3 and TRBJ2-5; D assignment may be TRBD1 or TRBD2 (5 bases each). The germline gives CDR1 SGHNT, CDR2 YENEEA. V shed 5 bases and J shed 4 bases, with 17 bases lying between them. The CDR3 covers 15 residues. The CDR3 spells CASSHGTASGETQYF. DNA for the CDR3: TGTGCCAGCAGCCATGGGACGGCGTCGGGAGAGACCCAGTACTTC. The complete variable domain, with remaining parts taken from reference TRBV11-3 and TRBJ2-5, reads EAGVVQSPRYKIIEKKQPVAFWCNPISGHNTLYWYLQNLGQGPELLIRYENEEAVDDSQLPKDRFSAERLKGVDSTLKIQPAELGDSAVYLCASSHGTASGETQYFGPGTRLLVL.

Only a few counts were recorded for this clonotype. The chain employs TRBV7-9 and TRBJ1-2; no clear D. Trimming stripped 3 bases from V and 6 bases from J, with 20 bases between. The CDR3 is made up of 16 amino acids. The germline V gene encodes CDR1 SEHNR and CDR2 FQNEAQ (reference sequence). This CDR3 is CASSFSPGRYTDGYTF. Written as DNA, the CDR3 is TGTGCCAGCAGCTTCTCCCCCGGACGGTACACTGATGGCTACACCTTC.

The rearrangement links TRBV5-5 to TRBJ2-7; 7 bases map to TRBD2. The CDR3 totals 17 residues. The germline CDR1 and CDR2 sequences are SGHKS and YYEKEE (reference sequence). V lost 0 bases, J lost 0 bases, and 9 bases stayed unmatched. The CDR3 protein is CASSLEVTSVSSYEQYF. CDR3 sequence (DNA): TGTGCCAGCAGCTTGGAGGTTACTAGCGTTAGCTCCTACGAGCAGTACTTC. Variable domain in full (rest from reference TRBV5-5 and TRBJ2-7): DAGVTQSPTHLIKTRGQQVTLRCSPISGHKSVSWYQQVLGQGPQFIFQYYEKEERGRGNFPDRFSARQFPNYSSELNVNALLLGDSALYLCASSLEVTSVSSYEQYFGPGTRLTVT.

This clonotype was detected only once. This chain joins TRBV5-1 and TRBJ2-7, with 9 bases identical to TRBD1. Germline trimming cut 7 bases from V and 2 bases from J; bases unmatched to any gene: 7. Looked up from germline, CDR1 is SGHRS and CDR2 is YFSETQ. This CDR3 has 14 amino acids. CDR3 in DNA: TGCGCCAGCGATCCGGGACAGGGCGCCTACGAGCAGTACTTC. Translating gives CASDPGQGAYEQYF. Drawing the rest from reference TRBV5-1 and TRBJ2-7, the complete variable domain is KAGVTQTPRYLIKTRGQQVTLSCSPISGHRSVSWYQQTPGQGLQFLFEYFSETQRNKGNFPGRFSGRQFSNSRSEMNVSTLELGDSALYLCASDPGQGAYEQYFGPGTRLTVT.